Below, one T cell receptor beta chain is given with its context. This sample was taken from a study of blood T cell repertoires in COVID-19. On the study more broadly: Whether acute or convalescent, the COVID-19 samples came from the United States, Italy and Spain. Sources were T cells, B-cell-depleted T cells, or PBMCs; the material itself was cDNA or gDNA.

Per the authors' pipeline: Amplification with reference gene primers provided the estimates of nucleated cell counts. Produced via immunoSEQ multiplex PCR; TCRdb's table is partial and in-frame only. V and J calls and clone size are given by that table; D and trimming were obtained from the DNA. The sample lists about 89,000 clones, 60% to 80% seen once, with around an eighth in the top ten. Trimming stripped 0 bases from V and 1 base from J, with 12 bases between. The germline CDR1 and CDR2 sequences are SGHTA and FQGNSA. The length of the CDR3 is 16 residues. The receptor's source is a woman older than 75 with acute or convalescent COVID-19. This chain links TRBV7-2 with TRBJ1-1; D is uncertain. Material for sequencing was peripheral blood. The CDR3 loop is CASSLANPGWNTEAFF. As DNA, the CDR3 is TGTGCCAGCAGCTTAGCTAATCCGGGTTGGAACACTGAAGCTTTCTTT.